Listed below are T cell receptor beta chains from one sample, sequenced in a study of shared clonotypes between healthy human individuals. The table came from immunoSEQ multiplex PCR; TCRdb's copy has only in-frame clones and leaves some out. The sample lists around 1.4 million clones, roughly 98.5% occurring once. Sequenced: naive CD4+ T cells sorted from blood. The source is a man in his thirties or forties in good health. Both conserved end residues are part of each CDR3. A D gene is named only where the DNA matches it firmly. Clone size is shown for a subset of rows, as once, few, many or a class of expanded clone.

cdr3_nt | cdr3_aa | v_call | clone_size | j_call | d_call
TGTGCCAGCAGGGGGCAGGGGGCCTACGAGCAGTACTTC | CASRGQGAYEQYF | TRBV2 | - | TRBJ2-7 | TRBD1
TGTGCCAGCAGAGACAGGGTGAACTCCTACGAGCAGTACTTC | CASRDRVNSYEQYF | TRBV2 | - | TRBJ2-7 | TRBD1
TGTGCCAGCAGTCTAATCGGACAGGGGTCAGACTATGGCTACACCTTC | CASSLIGQGSDYGYTF | TRBV28 | once | TRBJ1-2 | TRBD1
TGCGCCAGCAGCCAAGGGACGGGGAGGGCTTTCTTT | CASSQGTGRAFF | TRBV4-3 | - | TRBJ1-1 | -
TGCAGCGTTGTGGGTAGGGGCTACGAGCAGTACTTC | CSVVGRGYEQYF | TRBV29-1 | - | TRBJ2-7 | -
TGTGCCAGCAGTTCCCGGGACAGCCTGATGAATGAGCAGTTCTTC | CASSSRDSLMNEQFF | TRBV7-8 | - | TRBJ2-1 | TRBD1
TGTGCCAGCAGCCCGGACAGGGTGGGGGAGCAGTACTTC | CASSPDRVGEQYF | TRBV7-2 | once | TRBJ2-7 | TRBD1
TGTGCCAGCAGCTGGGGAGCCGAACAGCCCCAGCATTTT | CASSWGAEQPQHF | TRBV5-8 | - | TRBJ1-5 | -
TGTGCCAGCAGCCCGACTAGCGGCACAGATACGCAGTATTTT | CASSPTSGTDTQYF | TRBV13 | - | TRBJ2-3 | TRBD2
TGTGCCAGCAGTGACTCTTACGGGGAGTACTTC | CASSDSYGEYF | TRBV2 | - | TRBJ2-7 | -
TGTGCCAGCAGCTTCCCCGGGACAGGGGCGCTATTAGACACCGGGGAGCTGTTTTTT | CASSFPGTGALLDTGELFF | TRBV11-2 | - | TRBJ2-2 | TRBD1
TGCAGTGCTAGAGGGAACACTGAAGCTTTCTTT | CSARGNTEAFF | TRBV20-1 | few | TRBJ1-1 | -
TGTGCCAGCTCCTTAGCGGGAGTTAGCGAGCAGTACTTC | CASSLAGVSEQYF | TRBV5-6 | once | TRBJ2-7 | TRBD2
TGTGCCAGCAGCGAGTGGGTTATGAACACTGAAGCTTTCTTT | CASSEWVMNTEAFF | TRBV6-1 | - | TRBJ1-1 | -
TGTGCCAGCAGCCGCGTCCGGGGCTATGGCTACACCTTC | CASSRVRGYGYTF | TRBV28 | - | TRBJ1-2 | -
TGCGCCAGCAGCCCGGGGACTAGCGGGAGGGCCCTCGAGCAGTTCTTC | CASSPGTSGRALEQFF | TRBV5-1 | - | TRBJ2-1 | TRBD2